This T cell receptor (beta chain) was sequenced for a study of cytomegalovirus exposure and HLA in healthy donors. In the study overall: The study's early data release held about 85 million unique TCRs from HLA-typed donors.

On this clone: Its antigen is not known.

Study outcomes and limitations: According to an earlier analysis, most TCR beta V segments yielded productive rearrangements about 90% or about 30% of the time.

The PCR was carried out with 60 Vbeta primers and 13 Jbeta primers. Sequencing used immunoSEQ multiplex PCR; TCRdb keeps in-frame clones, though not all of them. The repertoire holds around 170,000 clones, with 75% to 85% as singletons. Sequenced input: PBMCs. The TCR originated in a young man in good health and CMV-seronegative.

CDR3 sequence: CASSSTGNQPQHF. For the CDR3, the DNA is TGTGCCAGCAGTTCCACAGGGAATCAGCCCCAGCATTTT. This sequence joins TRBV6-5 and TRBJ1-5, with D perhaps TRBD1 (6 bases). Deletions cut 4 bases from V and 4 bases from J, with 8 bases between. Germline V gene lookup returns CDR1 MNHEY and CDR2 SVGAGI. The CDR3 is 13 amino acids.